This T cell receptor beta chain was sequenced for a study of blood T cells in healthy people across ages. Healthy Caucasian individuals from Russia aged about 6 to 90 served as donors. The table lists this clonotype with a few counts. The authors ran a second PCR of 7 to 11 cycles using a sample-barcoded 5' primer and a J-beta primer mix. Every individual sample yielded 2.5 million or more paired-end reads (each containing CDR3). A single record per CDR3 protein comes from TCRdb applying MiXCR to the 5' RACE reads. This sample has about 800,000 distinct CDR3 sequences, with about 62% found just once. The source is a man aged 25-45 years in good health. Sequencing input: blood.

The DNA for the CDR3 is TGCGCCAGCAGCTACTATGCAGACAGGTCGTTTAACACTGAAGCTTTCTTT. It translates to CASSYYADRSFNTEAFF. The chain joins TRBV5-1 to TRBJ1-1; maybe TRBD1 (6 bases). V was shortened by 3 bases and J by 2 bases, with 20 bases between the two germline ends. The CDR3 is made up of 17 amino acids. Germline V CDR1 and CDR2: SGHRS, YFSETQ.